The T cell receptor (beta chain) described here comes from a study of T cells in Graves' hyperthyroidism and ophthalmopathy. As for the study in general: At initial diagnosis, before any treatment had begun, peripheral blood was obtained. Broader study findings: A model built on 13 V-J features separated ophthalmopathy from stable hyperthyroidism.

Amplification targeted TCR beta CDR3 regions from RNA transcripts. HTBI primers were employed in a first-round RT-PCR of the TCR CDR3. MiXCR, run by TCRdb on the multiplex PCR reads, gives a single entry per CDR3 protein. Counted here are 96,000 or so distinct CDR3 sequences, over 50% occurring once; the ten biggest clones make up about 25%. CDR1 and CDR2 from the germline V gene are DFQATT and SNEGSKA (reference sequence). The CDR3 is 14 amino acids. V lost 6 bases and J lost 4, with 13 bases in between. Together with thyroid ultrasound, orbital computed tomography, serum thyroxine and TRAb, clinical symptoms were used for diagnoses. This clonotype was observed at least ten times. What it recognizes is unknown.

The rearrangement uses TRBV20-1 and TRBJ1-6; D gene unclear. Material for sequencing was blood. The receptor was isolated from a woman in her thirties or forties with Graves' hyperthyroidism. In DNA, the CDR3 is TGCAGTGCCGGGGAGGGTGATTATAATTCACCCCTCCACTTT. It codes for CSAGEGDYNSPLHF.